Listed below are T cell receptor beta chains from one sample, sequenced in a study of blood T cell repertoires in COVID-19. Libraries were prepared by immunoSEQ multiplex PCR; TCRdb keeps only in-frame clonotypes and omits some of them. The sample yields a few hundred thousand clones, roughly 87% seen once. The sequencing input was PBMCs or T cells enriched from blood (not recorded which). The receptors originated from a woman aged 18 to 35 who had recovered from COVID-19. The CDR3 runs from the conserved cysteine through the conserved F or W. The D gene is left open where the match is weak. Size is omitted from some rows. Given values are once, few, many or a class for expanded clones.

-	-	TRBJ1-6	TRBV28	CASTDSPSYNSPLHF	TGTGCCAGCACAGACAGTCCCTCCTATAATTCACCCCTCCACTTT
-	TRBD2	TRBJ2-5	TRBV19	CASSPFGGLAGQETQYF	TGTGCCAGTAGTCCGTTCGGGGGACTAGCGGGGCAAGAGACCCAGTACTTC
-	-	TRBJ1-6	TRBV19	CASSTPGSPLHF	TGTGCCAGTAGTACCCCAGGTTCACCCCTCCACTTT
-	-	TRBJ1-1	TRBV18	CASSEAQDTTNTEAFF	TGTGCCAGCTCCGAAGCACAGGACACCACTAACACTGAAGCTTTCTTT
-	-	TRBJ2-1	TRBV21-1	CASSTGLAGPSSYNEQFF	TGTGCCAGCAGCACGGGACTAGCGGGCCCTAGCTCCTACAATGAGCAGTTCTTC
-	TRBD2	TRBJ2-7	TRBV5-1	CASTNDLAGYEQYF	TGCGCCAGCACCAATGATCTAGCGGGGTACGAGCAGTACTTC
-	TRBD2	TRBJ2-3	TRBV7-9	CASSSSGSTDTQYF	TGTGCCAGCAGCTCTAGCGGGAGCACAGATACGCAGTATTTT
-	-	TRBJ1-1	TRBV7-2	CASSLVLSKAFF	TGTGCCAGCAGCTTAGTGCTGAGTAAAGCTTTCTTT
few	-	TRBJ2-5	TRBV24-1	CATSFGHLGGETQYF	TGTGCCACCAGTTTTGGACACCTGGGTGGAGAGACCCAGTACTTC
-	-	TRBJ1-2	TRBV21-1	CASSRQGHFYGYTF	TGTGCCAGCAGCCGACAGGGTCATTTCTATGGCTACACCTTC
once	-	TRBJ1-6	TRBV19	CASRKTRDYSPLHF	TGTGCCAGTAGGAAAACTAGAGATTATTCACCCCTCCACTTT
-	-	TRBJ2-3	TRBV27	CASSLSRGGTDTQYF	TGTGCCAGCAGTTTATCCCGGGGTGGCACAGATACGCAGTATTTT
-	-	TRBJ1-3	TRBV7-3	CASSAARGNTIYF	TGTGCCAGCAGCGCAGCGAGGGGAAACACCATATATTTT
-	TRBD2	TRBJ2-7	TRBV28	CASSLEAPGRVIYEQYF	TGTGCCAGCAGTTTGGAGGCGCCAGGGAGGGTTATCTACGAGCAGTACTTC
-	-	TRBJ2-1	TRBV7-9	CASSLDYQGEQFF	TGTGCCAGCAGTCTTGACTATCAAGGTGAGCAGTTCTTC
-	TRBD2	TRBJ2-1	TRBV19	CASTPWIAGGLDEQFF	TGTGCCAGCACGCCTTGGATAGCGGGGGGGCTGGATGAGCAGTTCTTC
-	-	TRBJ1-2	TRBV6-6	CASSPPDYGYTF	TGTGCCAGCAGCCCCCCTGACTATGGCTACACCTTC
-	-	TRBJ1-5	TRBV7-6	CASSRSVGNQPQHF	TGTGCCAGCAGCCGTAGTGTGGGCAATCAGCCCCAGCATTTT
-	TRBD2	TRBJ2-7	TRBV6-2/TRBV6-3	CASSYPGTSGTLSSYEQYF	TGTGCCAGCAGTTACCCCGGGACTAGCGGAACCTTGAGCTCCTACGAGCAGTACTTC
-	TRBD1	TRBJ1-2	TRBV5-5	CASSPGQGIYGYTF	TGTGCCAGCAGCCCGGGACAGGGAATCTATGGCTACACCTTC
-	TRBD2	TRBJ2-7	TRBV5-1	CASSPRTSGSYEQYF	TGCGCCAGCAGCCCTAGGACTAGCGGTTCCTACGAGCAGTACTTC
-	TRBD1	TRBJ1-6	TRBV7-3	CASSLKGQGENSPLHF	TGTGCCAGCAGCTTAAAGGGACAGGGGGAAAATTCACCCCTCCACTTT
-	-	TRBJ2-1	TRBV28	CASSLGRGAMTQFF	TGTGCCAGCAGTTTAGGGCGGGGAGCAATGACCCAGTTCTTC
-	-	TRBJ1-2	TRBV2	CASSAQGYYGYTF	TGTGCCAGCAGCGCACAGGGTTACTATGGCTACACCTTC
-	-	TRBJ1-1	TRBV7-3	CASSLDGGTEAFF	TGTGCCAGCAGCTTAGATGGAGGCACTGAAGCTTTCTTT
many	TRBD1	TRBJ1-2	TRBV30	CAWSLRDSYGYTF	TGTGCCTGGAGTCTCCGGGACAGTTATGGCTACACCTTC
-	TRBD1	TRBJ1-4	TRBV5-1	CASSLTGVNEKLFF	TGCGCCAGCAGCTTAACAGGGGTTAATGAAAAACTGTTTTTT
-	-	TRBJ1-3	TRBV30	CAWTGLSGNTIYF	TGTGCCTGGACAGGCCTCTCTGGAAACACCATATATTTT
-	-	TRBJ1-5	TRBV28	CASSFGGQGQPQHF	TGTGCCAGCAGTTTCGGGGGGCAAGGGCAGCCCCAGCATTTT
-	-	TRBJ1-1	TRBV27	CASSLSPGNTEAFF	TGTGCCAGCAGTTTATCCCCGGGAAACACTGAAGCTTTCTTT
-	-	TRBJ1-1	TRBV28	CASSLSLGGNTEAFF	TGTGCCAGCAGCTTATCCCTGGGGGGGAACACTGAAGCTTTCTTT
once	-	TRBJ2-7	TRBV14	CASSPKANRVNEQYF	TGTGCCAGTAGCCCAAAAGCAAACAGGGTGAACGAGCAGTACTTC